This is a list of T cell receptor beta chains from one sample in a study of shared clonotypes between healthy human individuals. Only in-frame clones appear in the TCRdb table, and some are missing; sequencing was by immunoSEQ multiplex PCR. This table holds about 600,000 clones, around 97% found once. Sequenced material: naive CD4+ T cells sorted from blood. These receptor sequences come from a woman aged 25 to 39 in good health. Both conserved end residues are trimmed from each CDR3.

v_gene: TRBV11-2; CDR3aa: ASSDMGETQY
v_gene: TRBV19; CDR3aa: ASSTPGLSYEQY
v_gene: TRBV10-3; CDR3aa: AISDPGTGIHEQY
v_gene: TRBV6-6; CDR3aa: ASSPWTSGNYNEQF
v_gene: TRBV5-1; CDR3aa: ASSWGQGSGNTIY
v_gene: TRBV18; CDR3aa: ASVRGLLDEKLF
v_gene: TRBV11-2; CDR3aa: ASSSGGGMVTEAF
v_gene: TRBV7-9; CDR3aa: ASSGTDVNQPQH
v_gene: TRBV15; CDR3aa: ATSRVRTGSQPQH
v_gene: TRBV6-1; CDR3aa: ASSEVTGQWTQETQY
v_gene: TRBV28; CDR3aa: ASRSRTGGAWDEQF
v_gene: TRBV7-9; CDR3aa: ASSLQFPTDYGYT
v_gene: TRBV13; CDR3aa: ASSLAGAGEKLF
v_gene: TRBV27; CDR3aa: ASSRGGYEQY
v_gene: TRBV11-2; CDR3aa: ASSPPREETQY
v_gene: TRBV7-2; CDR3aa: ASSWTSGTYEQY
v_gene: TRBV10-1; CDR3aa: ASSLAGVNTGELF
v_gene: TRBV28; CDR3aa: ASGSSNQPQH